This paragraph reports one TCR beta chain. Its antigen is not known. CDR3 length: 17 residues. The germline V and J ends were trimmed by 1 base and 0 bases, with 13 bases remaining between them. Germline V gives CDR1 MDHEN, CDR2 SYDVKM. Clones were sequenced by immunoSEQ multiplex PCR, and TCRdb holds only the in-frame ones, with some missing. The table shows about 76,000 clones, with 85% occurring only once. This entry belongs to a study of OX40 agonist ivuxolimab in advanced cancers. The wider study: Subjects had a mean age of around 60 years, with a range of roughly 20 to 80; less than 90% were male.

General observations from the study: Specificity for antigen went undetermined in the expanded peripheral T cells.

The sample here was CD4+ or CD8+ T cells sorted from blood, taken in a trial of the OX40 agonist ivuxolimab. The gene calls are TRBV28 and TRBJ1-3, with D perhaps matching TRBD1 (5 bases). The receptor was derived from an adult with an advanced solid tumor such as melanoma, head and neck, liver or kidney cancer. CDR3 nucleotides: TGTGCCAGCAGTTTATTGGGGACGCTTTACTCTGGAAACACCATATATTTT. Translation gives CASSLLGTLYSGNTIYF.